The present T cell receptor (beta chain) was sequenced within a study of blood T cell repertoires in COVID-19. Overall study context: Some COVID-19 samples were acute and others convalescent; all came from the United States, Italy and Spain. Nucleic acid was either cDNA or gDNA, and it came from T cells, B-cell-depleted T cells, or PBMCs.

CDR1 and CDR2 from the germline V gene are GTSNPN and SVGIG (reference sequence). The CDR3 consists of 15 residues. With V trimmed by 0 bases and J by 5 bases, 9 bases remained unmatched. Method: immunoSEQ multiplex PCR; TCRdb's copy keeps in-frame clones and lacks some. Of about 250,000 clones listed, about 89% are singletons. J is TRBJ1-2 and V is TRBV30; 7 bases are a match to TRBD1. The TCR was taken from a man younger than 45 with acute or convalescent COVID-19. Sample: peripheral blood. The CDR3: CAWSVGSGGHYGYTF. CDR3 nucleotides: TGTGCCTGGAGTGTAGGTTCAGGGGGACATTATGGCTACACCTTC.